This is a list of T cell receptor beta chains from one sample in a study of T-cell reconstitution after alpha-beta-depleted transplantation in children. TCRdb re-called the PCR reads through MiXCR, storing one row per CDR3 protein. The table has about 97,000 distinct CDR3 sequences, around 7% seen once. Sequences were derived from PBMCs, sampled before TCRalphabeta/CD19-depleted stem cell transplant. The receptors originated from a boy younger than 10 with acute lymphoblastic leukemia, due to receive a stem cell transplant. CDR3s include the opening cysteine and the closing phenylalanine or tryptophan. The D gene is left open where the match is weak. Where a row states a size, it is once, few, many or the class of an expanded clone; other rows omit it.

CDR3 | DNA | J | size | D | V
CASRTDRGPGELFF | TGTGCCAGCAGAACGGACAGGGGGCCCGGGGAGCTGTTTTTT | TRBJ2-2 | many | TRBD1 | TRBV12-3/TRBV12-4
CASSSRTLAKNIQYF | TGTGCCAGCAGTTCAAGGACACTGGCCAAAAACATTCAGTACTTC | TRBJ2-4 | . | . | TRBV27
CASSPGSEKNTEAFF | TGCGCCAGCAGCCCTGGGTCGGAGAAGAACACTGAAGCTTTCTTT | TRBJ1-1 | many | . | TRBV5-1
CASLRQDSYEQYF | TGTGCCAGCTTACGACAGGACTCCTACGAGCAGTACTTC | TRBJ2-7 | many | . | TRBV14
CASSQGPGAGGTYDQETQYF | TGCGCCAGCAGCCAAGGGCCCGGAGCGGGGGGGACATATGACCAAGAGACCCAGTACTTC | TRBJ2-5 | . | TRBD2 | TRBV4-1
CASSLAEFYEQYF | TGTGCCAGCAGCTTAGCGGAGTTCTACGAGCAGTACTTC | TRBJ2-7 | . | . | TRBV7-2
CASSPPQRAGYGYTF | TGTGCCAGCAGCCCTCCTCAGCGGGCGGGTTATGGCTACACCTTC | TRBJ1-2 | few | . | TRBV9
CSVLTGDGYEQYF | TGCAGCGTTCTAACAGGGGATGGCTACGAGCAGTACTTC | TRBJ2-7 | few | TRBD1 | TRBV29-1
CASSQALTPFTGNTIYF | TGCGCCAGCAGCCAAGCCCTTACACCCTTTACTGGAAACACCATATATTTT | TRBJ1-3 | . | . | TRBV4-1
CASAGTSVNEQFF | TGTGCCAGTGCCGGGACTAGCGTCAATGAGCAGTTCTTC | TRBJ2-1 | . | TRBD2 | TRBV6-2/TRBV6-3
CASRTGANSYNEQFF | TGTGCCAGCAGAACCGGGGCCAACTCCTACAATGAGCAGTTCTTC | TRBJ2-1 | many | . | TRBV12-3/TRBV12-4
CASRSTGKESPLHF | TGTGCCAGCAGGTCGACAGGAAAGGAATCACCCCTCCACTTT | TRBJ1-6 | many | . | TRBV5-5
CASSLEVAGRLSGANVLTF | TGTGCCAGCAGCTTGGAAGTAGCGGGGCGCCTCTCTGGGGCCAACGTCCTGACTTTC | TRBJ2-6 | . | TRBD2 | TRBV5-4
CASSTGTSDYEQYF | TGCGCCAGCAGCACCGGGACCTCAGACTACGAGCAGTACTTC | TRBJ2-7 | . | . | TRBV5-1
CASSPLAEADTQYF | TGTGCCAGCAGCCCTCTGGCAGAGGCAGATACGCAGTATTTT | TRBJ2-3 | . | . | TRBV7-6
CSASVTDTQYF | TGCAGTGCTTCCGTCACAGATACGCAGTATTTT | TRBJ2-3 | many | . | TRBV20-1
CASSPGTVGEKLFF | TGTGCCAGCAGCCCCGGGACAGTGGGAGAAAAACTGTTTTTT | TRBJ1-4 | . | TRBD1 | TRBV6-1
CASSQRGGTEAFF | TGTGCCAGCAGCCAGAGGGGAGGAACTGAAGCTTTCTTT | TRBJ1-1 | many | . | TRBV4-2
CASSDDNSRRKLFF | TGTGCCAGCAGTGACGACAATTCGCGAAGGAAACTGTTTTTT | TRBJ1-4 | . | . | TRBV2
CASSLDRETQYF | TGTGCCAGCAGCTTGGATCGCGAGACCCAGTACTTC | TRBJ2-5 | . | . | TRBV5-5
CASSDRAGDSETQYF | TGTGCCAGCAGTGACAGAGCGGGGGACAGTGAGACCCAGTACTTC | TRBJ2-5 | many | . | TRBV6-4